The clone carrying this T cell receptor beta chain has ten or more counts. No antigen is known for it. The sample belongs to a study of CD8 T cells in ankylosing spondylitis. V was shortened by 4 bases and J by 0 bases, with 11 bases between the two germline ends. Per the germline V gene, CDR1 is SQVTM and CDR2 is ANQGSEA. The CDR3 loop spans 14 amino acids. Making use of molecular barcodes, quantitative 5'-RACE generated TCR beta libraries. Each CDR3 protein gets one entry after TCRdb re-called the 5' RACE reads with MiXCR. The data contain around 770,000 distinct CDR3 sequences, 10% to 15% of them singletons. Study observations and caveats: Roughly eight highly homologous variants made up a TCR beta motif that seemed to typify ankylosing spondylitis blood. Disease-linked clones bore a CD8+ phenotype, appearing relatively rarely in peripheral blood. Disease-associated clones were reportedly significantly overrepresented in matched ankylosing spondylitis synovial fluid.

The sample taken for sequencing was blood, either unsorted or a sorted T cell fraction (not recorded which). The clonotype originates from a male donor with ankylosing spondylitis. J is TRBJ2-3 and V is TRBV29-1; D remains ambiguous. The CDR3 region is CSVVLTASTDTQYF. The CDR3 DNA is TGCAGCGTTGTTTTGACGGCTAGCACAGATACGCAGTATTTT.